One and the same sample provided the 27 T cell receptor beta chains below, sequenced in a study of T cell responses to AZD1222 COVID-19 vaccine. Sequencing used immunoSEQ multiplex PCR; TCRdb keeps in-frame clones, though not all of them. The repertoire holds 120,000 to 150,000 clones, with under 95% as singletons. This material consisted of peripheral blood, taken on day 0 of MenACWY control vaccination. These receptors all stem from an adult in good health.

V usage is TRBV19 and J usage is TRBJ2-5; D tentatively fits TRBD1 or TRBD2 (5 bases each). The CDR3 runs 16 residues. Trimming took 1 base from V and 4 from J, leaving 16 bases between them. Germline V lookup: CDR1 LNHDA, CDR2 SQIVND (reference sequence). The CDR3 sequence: CASSIGVGRSGETQYF. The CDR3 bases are TGTGCCAGTAGTATAGGGGTGGGACGGTCCGGAGAGACCCAGTACTTC. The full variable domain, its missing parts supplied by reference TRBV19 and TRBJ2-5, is DGGITQSPKYLFRKEGQNVTLSCEQNLNHDAMYWYRQDPGQGLRLIYYSQIVNDFQKGDIAEGYSVSREKKESFPLTVTSAQKNPTAFYLCASSIGVGRSGETQYFGPGTRLLVL.

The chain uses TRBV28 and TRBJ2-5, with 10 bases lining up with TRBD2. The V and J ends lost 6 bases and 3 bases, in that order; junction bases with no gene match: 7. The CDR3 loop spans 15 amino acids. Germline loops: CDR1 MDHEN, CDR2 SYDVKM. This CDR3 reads CASRGSGGDKETQYF. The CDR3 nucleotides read TGTGCCAGCAGGGGAAGCGGGGGGGATAAAGAGACCCAGTACTTC.

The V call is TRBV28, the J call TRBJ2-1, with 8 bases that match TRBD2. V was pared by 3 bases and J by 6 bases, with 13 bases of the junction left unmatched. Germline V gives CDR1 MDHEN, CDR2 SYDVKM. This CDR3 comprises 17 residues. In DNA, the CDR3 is TGTGCCAGCAGTTTTTCATTGGGGGGACTAGAGTTCAATGAGCAGTTCTTC. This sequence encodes CASSFSLGGLEFNEQFF.

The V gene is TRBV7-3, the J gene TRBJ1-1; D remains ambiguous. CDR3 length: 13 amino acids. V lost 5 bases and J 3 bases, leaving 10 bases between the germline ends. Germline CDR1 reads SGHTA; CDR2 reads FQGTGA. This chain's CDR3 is CASSPGRDTEAFF. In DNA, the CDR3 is TGTGCCAGCAGCCCGGGAAGGGACACTGAAGCTTTCTTT. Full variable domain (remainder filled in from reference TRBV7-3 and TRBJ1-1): GAGVSQTPSNKVTEKGKYVELRCDPISGHTALYWYRQSLGQGPEFLIYFQGTGAADDSGLPNDRFFAVRPEGSVSTLKIQRTERGDSAVYLCASSPGRDTEAFFGQGTRLTVV.

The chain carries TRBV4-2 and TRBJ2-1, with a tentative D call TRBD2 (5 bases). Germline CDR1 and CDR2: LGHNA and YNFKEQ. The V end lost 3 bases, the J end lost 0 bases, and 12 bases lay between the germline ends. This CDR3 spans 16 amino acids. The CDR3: CASSQAMGSSYNEQFF. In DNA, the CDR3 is TGTGCCAGCAGCCAGGCGATGGGGAGCTCCTACAATGAGCAGTTCTTC.

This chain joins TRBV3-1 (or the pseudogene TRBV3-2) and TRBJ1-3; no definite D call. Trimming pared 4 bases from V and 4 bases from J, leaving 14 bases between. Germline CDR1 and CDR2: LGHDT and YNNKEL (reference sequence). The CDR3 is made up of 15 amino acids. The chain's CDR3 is CASSLKGSRGNTIYF. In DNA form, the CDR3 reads TGTGCCAGCAGCCTAAAGGGATCGAGAGGAAACACCATATATTTT.

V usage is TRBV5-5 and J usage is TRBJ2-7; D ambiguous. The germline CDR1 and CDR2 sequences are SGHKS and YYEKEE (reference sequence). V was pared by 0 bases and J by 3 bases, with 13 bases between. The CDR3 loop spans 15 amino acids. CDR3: CASSLAMGDLYEQYF. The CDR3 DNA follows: TGTGCCAGCAGCTTGGCCATGGGTGACCTCTACGAGCAGTACTTC.

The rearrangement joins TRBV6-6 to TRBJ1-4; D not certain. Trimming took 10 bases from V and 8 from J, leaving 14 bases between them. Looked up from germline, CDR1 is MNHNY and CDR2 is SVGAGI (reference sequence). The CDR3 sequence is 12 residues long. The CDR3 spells CATSEWREKLFF. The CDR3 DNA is TGTGCCACCAGCGAGTGGAGAGAAAAACTGTTTTTT.

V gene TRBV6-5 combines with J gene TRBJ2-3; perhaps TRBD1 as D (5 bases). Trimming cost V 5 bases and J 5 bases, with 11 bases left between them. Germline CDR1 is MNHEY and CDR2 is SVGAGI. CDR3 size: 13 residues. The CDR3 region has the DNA TGTGCCAGCAGTCGAATAGGGGTAGATACGCAGTATTTT. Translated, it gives CASSRIGVDTQYF.

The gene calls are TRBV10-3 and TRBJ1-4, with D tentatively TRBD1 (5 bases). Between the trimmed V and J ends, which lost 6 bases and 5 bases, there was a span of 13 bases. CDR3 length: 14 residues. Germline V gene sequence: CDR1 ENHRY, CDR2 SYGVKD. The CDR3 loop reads CAIRSGTSNEKLFF. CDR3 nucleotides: TGTGCCATCAGGTCCGGGACTAGCAATGAAAAACTGTTTTTT.

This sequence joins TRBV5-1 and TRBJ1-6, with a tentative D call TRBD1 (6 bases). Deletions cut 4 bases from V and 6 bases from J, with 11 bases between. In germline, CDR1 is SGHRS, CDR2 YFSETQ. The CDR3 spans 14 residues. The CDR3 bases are TGCGCCAGCAGCGGGGCCAGGGGTAATTCACCCCTCCACTTT. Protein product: CASSGARGNSPLHF.

The CDR3 DNA reads as TGTGCCAGCAGCCAAGAGTCCCGGGACGGGGAGCTGTTTTTT. Its protein is CASSQESRDGELFF. This chain links TRBV3-1 (or the pseudogene TRBV3-2) with TRBJ2-2, with D perhaps matching TRBD2 (5 bases). Germline lookup yields CDR1 LGHDT and CDR2 YNNKEL (reference sequence). V was cut by 0 bases and J by 7 bases, with 9 bases left in between. The CDR3 loop spans 14 amino acids.

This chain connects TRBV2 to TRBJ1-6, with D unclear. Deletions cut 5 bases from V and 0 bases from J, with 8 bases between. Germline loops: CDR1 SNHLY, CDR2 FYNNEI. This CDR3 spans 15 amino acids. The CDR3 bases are TGTGCCAGCAGTTTGACGGACTCCTATAATTCACCCCTCCACTTT. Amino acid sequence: CASSLTDSYNSPLHF.

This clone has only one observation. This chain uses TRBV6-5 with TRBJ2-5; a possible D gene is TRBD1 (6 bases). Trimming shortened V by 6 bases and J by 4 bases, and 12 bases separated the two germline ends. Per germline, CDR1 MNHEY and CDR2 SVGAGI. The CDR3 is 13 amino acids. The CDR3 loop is CASRDTGLETQYF. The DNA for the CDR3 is TGTGCCAGCAGGGACACAGGGTTAGAGACCCAGTACTTC.

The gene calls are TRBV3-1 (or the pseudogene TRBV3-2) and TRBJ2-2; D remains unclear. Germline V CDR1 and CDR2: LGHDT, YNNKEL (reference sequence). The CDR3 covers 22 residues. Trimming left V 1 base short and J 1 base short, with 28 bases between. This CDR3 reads CASSQVGPDGTTYRLNTGELFF. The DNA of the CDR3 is TGTGCCAGCAGCCAAGTTGGGCCAGACGGAACAACCTACAGACTGAACACCGGGGAGCTGTTTTTT.

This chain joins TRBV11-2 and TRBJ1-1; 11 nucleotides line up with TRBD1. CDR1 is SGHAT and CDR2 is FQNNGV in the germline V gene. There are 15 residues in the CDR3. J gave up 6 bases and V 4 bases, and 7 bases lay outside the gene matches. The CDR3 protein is CASSSGQGVFPEAFF. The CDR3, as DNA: TGTGCCAGCAGCTCGGGACAGGGGGTTTTCCCTGAAGCTTTCTTT. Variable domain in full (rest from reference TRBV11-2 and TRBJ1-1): EAGVAQSPRYKIIEKRQSVAFWCNPISGHATLYWYQQILGQGPKLLIQFQNNGVVDDSQLPKDRFSAERLKGVDSTLKIQPAKLEDSAVYLCASSSGQGVFPEAFFGQGTRLTVV.

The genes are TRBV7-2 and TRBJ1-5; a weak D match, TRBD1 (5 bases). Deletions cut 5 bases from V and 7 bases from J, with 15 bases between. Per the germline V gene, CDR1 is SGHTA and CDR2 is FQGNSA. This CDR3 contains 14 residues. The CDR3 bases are TGTGCCAGCAGCCCAGGGAGAGGACGACAGCCCCAGCATTTT. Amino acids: CASSPGRGRQPQHF.

The CDR3 protein is CASSTGQGGYNEQFF. The CDR3 DNA follows: TGTGCCAGCAGTACCGGACAGGGTGGTTACAATGAGCAGTTCTTC. This rearrangement joins TRBV27 to TRBJ2-1, with 8 bases identical to TRBD1. This CDR3 spans 15 amino acids. Germline V gene data show CDR1 as MNHEY and CDR2 as SMNVEV (reference sequence). After removal of 5 bases from V and 4 bases from J, the junction contained 7 bases not matched to a gene.

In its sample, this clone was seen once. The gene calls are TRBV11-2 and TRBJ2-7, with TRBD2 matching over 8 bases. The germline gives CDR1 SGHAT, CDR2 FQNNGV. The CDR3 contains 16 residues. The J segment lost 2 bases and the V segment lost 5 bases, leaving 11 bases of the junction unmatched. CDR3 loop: CASSPIAREGTYEQYF. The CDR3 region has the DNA TGTGCCAGCAGCCCCATCGCCCGGGAGGGAACCTACGAGCAGTACTTC.

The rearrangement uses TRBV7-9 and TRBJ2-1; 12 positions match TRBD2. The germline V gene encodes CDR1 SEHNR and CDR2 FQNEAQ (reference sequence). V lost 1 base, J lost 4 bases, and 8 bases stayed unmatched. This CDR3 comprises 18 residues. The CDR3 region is CASSLETRTSGIYNEQFF. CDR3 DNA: TGTGCCAGCAGCTTAGAAACCCGGACTAGCGGGATATACAATGAGCAGTTCTTC.

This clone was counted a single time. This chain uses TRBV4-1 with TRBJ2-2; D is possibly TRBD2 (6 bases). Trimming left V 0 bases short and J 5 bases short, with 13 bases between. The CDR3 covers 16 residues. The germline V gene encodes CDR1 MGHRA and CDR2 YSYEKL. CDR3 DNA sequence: TGCGCCAGCAGCCAAGAGTACGGGGGACGGACCGGGGAGCTGTTTTTT. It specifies CASSQEYGGRTGELFF.

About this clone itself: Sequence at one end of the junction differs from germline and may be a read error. The CDR3 DNA reads as TGTGCCAGCAACTTACAGGGCTTGGGCACTGAAGCTTTCTTT. Its translation: CASNLQGLGTEAFF. The rearrangement joins TRBV7-9 to TRBJ1-1; a possible D gene is TRBD1 (6 bases). The CDR3 has 14 residues. Per the germline V gene, CDR1 is SEHNR and CDR2 is FQNEAQ (reference sequence).

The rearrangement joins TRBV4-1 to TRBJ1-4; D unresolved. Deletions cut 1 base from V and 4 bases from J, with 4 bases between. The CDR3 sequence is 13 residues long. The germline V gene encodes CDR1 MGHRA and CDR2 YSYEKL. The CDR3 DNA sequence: TGCGCCAGCAGCCAAGCATATAATGAAAAACTGTTTTTT. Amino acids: CASSQAYNEKLFF.

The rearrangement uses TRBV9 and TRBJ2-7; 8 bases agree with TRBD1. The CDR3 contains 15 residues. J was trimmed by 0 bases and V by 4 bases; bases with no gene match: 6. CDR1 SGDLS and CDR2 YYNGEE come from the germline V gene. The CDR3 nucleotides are TGTGCCAGCAGCAAGTGGGACAGGAGCTCCTACGAGCAGTACTTC. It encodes CASSKWDRSSYEQYF.

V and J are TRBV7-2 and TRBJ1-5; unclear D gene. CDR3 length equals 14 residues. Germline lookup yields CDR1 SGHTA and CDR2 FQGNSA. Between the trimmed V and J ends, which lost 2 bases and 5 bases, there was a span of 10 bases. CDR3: CASSLRPGDQPQHF. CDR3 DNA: TGTGCCAGCAGCTTACGCCCCGGGGATCAGCCCCAGCATTTT.

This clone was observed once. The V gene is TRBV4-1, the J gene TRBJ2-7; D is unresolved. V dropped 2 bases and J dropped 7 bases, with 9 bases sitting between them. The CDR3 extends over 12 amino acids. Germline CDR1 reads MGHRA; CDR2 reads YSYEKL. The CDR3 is CASSQSLGEQYF. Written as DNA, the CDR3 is TGCGCCAGCAGCCAATCCCTGGGGGAGCAGTACTTC.

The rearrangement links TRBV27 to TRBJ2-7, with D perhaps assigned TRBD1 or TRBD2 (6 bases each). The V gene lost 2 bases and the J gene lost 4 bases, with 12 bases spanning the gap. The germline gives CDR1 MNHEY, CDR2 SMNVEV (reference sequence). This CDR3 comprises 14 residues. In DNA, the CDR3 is TGTGCCAGCAGTTTAAATCGGGGGCCGTACGAGCAGTACTTC. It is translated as CASSLNRGPYEQYF.